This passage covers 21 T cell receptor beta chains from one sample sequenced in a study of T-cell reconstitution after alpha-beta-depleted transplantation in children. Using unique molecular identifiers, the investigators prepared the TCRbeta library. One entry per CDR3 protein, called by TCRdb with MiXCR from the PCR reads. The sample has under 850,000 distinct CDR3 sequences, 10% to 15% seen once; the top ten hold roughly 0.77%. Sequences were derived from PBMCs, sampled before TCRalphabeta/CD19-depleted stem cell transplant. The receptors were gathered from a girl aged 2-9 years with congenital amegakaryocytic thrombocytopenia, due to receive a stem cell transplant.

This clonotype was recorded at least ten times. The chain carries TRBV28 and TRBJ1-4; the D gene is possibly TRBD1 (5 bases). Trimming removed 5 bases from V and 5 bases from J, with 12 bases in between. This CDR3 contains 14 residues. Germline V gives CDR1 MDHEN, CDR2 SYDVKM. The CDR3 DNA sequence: TGTGCCAGCAGTCTAGGTGGGGCCAATGAAAAACTGTTTTTT. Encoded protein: CASSLGGANEKLFF.

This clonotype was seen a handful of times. CDR3 DNA sequence: TGCAGTGCTAGTGCGGGGACAAACATTCAGTACTTC. Translated: CSASAGTNIQYF. V and J are TRBV20-1 and TRBJ2-4, with a weak D call TRBD2 (6 bases). This CDR3 has 12 amino acids. The germline CDR1 and CDR2 sequences are DFQATT and SNEGSKA (reference sequence). The V end was cut by 3 bases, the J end by 6 bases, with 9 bases between.

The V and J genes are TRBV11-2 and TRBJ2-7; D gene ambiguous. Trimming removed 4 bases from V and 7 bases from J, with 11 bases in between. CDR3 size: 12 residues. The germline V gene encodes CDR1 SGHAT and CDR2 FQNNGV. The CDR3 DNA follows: TGTGCCAGCAGCTCCCTCTTATTAGAGCAGTACTTC. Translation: CASSSLLLEQYF. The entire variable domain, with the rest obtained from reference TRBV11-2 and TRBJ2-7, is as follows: EAGVAQSPRYKIIEKRQSVAFWCNPISGHATLYWYQQILGQGPKLLIQFQNNGVVDDSQLPKDRFSAERLKGVDSTLKIQPAKLEDSAVYLCASSSLLLEQYFGPGTRLTVT.

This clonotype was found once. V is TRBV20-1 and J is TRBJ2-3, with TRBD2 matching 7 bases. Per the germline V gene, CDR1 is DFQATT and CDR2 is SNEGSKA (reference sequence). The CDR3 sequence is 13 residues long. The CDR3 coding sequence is TGCAGCCCTGTAGGGAGGGCCCTCCGTACGCAGTATTTT. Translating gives CSPVGRALRTQYF.

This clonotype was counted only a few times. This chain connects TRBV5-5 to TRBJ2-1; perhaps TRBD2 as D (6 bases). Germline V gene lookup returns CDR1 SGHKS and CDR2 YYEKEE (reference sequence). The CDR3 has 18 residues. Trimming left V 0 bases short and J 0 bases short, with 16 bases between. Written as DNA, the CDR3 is TGTGCCAGCAGCTTGGGCATGGTAGCGGCTACCTCCTACAATGAGCAGTTCTTC. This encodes CASSLGMVAATSYNEQFF.

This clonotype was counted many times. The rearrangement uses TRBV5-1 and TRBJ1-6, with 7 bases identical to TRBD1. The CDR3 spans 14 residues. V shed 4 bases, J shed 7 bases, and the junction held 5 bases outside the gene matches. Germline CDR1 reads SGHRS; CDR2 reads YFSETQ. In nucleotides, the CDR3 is TGCGCCAGCAGCCCAAGGGACAGCAATTCACCCCTCCACTTT. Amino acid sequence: CASSPRDSNSPLHF.

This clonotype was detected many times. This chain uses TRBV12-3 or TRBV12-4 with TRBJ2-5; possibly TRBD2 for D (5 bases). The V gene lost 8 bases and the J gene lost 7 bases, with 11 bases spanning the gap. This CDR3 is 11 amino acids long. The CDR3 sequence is CASSIRGTQYF. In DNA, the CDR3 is TGTGCCAGCTCCATTCGGGGGACCCAGTACTTC.

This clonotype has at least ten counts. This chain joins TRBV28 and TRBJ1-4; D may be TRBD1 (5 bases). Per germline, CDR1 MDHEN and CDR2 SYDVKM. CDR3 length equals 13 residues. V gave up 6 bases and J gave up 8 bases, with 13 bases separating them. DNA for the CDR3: TGTGCCAGCAGAGGGGTCCAAGGAGAAAAACTGTTTTTT. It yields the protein CASRGVQGEKLFF.

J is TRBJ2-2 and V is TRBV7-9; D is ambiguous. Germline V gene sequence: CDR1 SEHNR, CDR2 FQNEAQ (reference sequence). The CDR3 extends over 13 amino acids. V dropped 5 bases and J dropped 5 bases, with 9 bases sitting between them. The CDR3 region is CASSETSTGELFF. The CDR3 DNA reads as TGTGCCAGCAGCGAGACTTCGACCGGGGAGCTGTTTTTT.

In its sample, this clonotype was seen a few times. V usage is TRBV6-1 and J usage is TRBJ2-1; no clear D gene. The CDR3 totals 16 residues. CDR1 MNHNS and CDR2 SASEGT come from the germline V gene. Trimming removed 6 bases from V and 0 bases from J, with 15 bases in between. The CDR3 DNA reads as TGTGCCAGCAGCTCTCCGGCTGTGATCTCCTACAATGAGCAGTTCTTC. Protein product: CASSSPAVISYNEQFF.

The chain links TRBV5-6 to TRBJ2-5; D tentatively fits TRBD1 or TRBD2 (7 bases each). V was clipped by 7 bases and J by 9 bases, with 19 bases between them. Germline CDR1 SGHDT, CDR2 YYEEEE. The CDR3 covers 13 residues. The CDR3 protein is CASFLWPGGAQYF. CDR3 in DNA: TGTGCCAGCTTCCTTTGGCCAGGGGGGGCCCAGTACTTC.

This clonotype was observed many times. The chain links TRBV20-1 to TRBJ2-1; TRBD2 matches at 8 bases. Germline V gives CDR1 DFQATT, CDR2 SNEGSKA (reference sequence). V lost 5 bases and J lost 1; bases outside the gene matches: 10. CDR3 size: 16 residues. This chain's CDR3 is CSARDGGTRSYNEQFF. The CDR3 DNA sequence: TGCAGTGCTCGGGACGGAGGGACTAGATCCTACAATGAGCAGTTCTTC.

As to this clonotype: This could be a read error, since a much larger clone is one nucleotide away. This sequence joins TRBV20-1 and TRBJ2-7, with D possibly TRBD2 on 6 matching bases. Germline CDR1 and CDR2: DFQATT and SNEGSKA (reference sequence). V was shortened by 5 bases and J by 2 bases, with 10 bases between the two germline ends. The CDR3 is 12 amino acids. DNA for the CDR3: TGCAGTGCTCTGCGGGACGCCTACGAGCAGTACTTC. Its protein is CSALRDAYEQYF.

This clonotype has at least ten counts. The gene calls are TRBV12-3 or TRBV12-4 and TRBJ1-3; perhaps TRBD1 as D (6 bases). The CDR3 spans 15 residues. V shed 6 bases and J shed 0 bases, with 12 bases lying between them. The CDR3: CASSETGYSGNTIYF. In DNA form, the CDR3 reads TGTGCCAGCAGCGAAACAGGGTACTCTGGAAACACCATATATTTT.

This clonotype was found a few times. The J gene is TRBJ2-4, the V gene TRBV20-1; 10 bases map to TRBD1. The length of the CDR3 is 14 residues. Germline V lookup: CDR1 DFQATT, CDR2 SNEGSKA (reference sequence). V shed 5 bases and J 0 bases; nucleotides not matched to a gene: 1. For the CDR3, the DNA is TGCAGTGCTGACAGGGGGCTAGCCAAAAACATTCAGTACTTC. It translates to CSADRGLAKNIQYF.

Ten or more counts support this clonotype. The CDR3: CSVRPGGSLYEQYF. As DNA, the CDR3 is TGCAGCGTACGTCCGGGCGGGAGCTTATACGAGCAGTACTTC. The genes are TRBV29-1 and TRBJ2-7; 7 bases align to TRBD2. The ends lost 6 bases at V and 4 bases at J; junction bases unmatched: 12. Germline assignment: CDR1 SQVTM and CDR2 ANQGSEA. The CDR3 extends over 14 amino acids.

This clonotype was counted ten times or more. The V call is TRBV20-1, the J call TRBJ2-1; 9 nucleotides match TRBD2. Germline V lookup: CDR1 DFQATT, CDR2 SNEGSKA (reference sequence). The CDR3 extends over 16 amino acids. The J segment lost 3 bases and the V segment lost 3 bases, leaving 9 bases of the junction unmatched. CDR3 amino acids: CSARIIAGEVYNEQFF. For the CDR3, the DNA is TGCAGTGCTAGGATAATAGCGGGAGAGGTCTACAATGAGCAGTTCTTC.

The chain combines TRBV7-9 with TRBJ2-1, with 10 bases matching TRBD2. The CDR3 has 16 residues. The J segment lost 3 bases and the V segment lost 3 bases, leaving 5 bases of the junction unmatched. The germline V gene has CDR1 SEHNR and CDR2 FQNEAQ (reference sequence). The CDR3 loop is CASSFRRTSGYNEQFF. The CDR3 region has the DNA TGTGCCAGCAGCTTCCGTCGGACTAGCGGCTACAATGAGCAGTTCTTC.

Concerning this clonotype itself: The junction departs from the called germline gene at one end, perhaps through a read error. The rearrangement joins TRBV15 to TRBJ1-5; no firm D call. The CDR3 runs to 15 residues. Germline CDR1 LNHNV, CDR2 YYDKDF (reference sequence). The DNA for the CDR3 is TGTGCCACCAGCAGAGATGTGGCGGACTATCAGCACCAGCATTTT. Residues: CATSRDVADYQHQHF.

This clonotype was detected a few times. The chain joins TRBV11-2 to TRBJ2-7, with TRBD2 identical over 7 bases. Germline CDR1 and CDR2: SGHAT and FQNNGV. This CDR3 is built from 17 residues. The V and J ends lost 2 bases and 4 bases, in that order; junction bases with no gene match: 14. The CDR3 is CASSLYVPPRGVYEQYF. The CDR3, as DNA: TGTGCCAGCAGCTTATATGTTCCCCCCCGGGGGGTGTACGAGCAGTACTTC. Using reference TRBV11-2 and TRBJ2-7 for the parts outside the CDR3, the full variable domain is EAGVAQSPRYKIIEKRQSVAFWCNPISGHATLYWYQQILGQGPKLLIQFQNNGVVDDSQLPKDRFSAERLKGVDSTLKIQPAKLEDSAVYLCASSLYVPPRGVYEQYFGPGTRLTVT.

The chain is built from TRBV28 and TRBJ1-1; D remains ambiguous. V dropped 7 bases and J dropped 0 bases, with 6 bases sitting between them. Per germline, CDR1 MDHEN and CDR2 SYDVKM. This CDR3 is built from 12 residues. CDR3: CASNPVNTEAFF. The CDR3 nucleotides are TGTGCCAGCAATCCGGTGAACACTGAAGCTTTCTTT.